The 14 T cell receptor beta chains reported below all come from one sample, sequenced in a study of OX40 agonist ivuxolimab in advanced cancers. The method was immunoSEQ multiplex PCR; TCRdb's version includes in-frame clones alone and lacks a portion of them. The sample consists of about 96,000 clones, 90% of them appearing once. The sequencing here drew on CD4+ or CD8+ T cells sorted from blood, taken in a trial of the OX40 agonist ivuxolimab. The receptors shown here come from an adult with an advanced solid tumor such as melanoma, head and neck, liver or kidney cancer.

V and J are TRBV19 and TRBJ1-2; TRBD1 aligns across 10 bases. V lost 3 bases and J lost 4; bases outside the gene matches: 5. This CDR3 comprises 15 residues. In germline, CDR1 is LNHDA, CDR2 SQIVND (reference sequence). The CDR3 protein is CASSMAGTGAYGYTF. The CDR3 DNA follows: TGTGCCAGTAGTATGGCAGGGACAGGGGCCTATGGCTACACCTTC. Supplemented by reference TRBV19 and TRBJ1-2, the full variable domain reads DGGITQSPKYLFRKEGQNVTLSCEQNLNHDAMYWYRQDPGQGLRLIYYSQIVNDFQKGDIAEGYSVSREKKESFPLTVTSAQKNPTAFYLCASSMAGTGAYGYTFGSGTRLTVV.

J is TRBJ2-5 and V is TRBV19; TRBD2 aligns across 12 bases. CDR1 is LNHDA and CDR2 is SQIVND in the germline V gene (reference sequence). This CDR3 is 16 amino acids long. The junction had 7 bases not matched to a gene; V was cut back by 3 bases and J by 5 bases. CDR3 coding DNA: TGTGCCAGTAGTATCAGGGGACTAGCGGGCGGGGAGACCCAGTACTTC. Encoded protein: CASSIRGLAGGETQYF.

This chain connects TRBV4-3 to TRBJ2-7; 10 nucleotides line up with TRBD1. Germline CDR1 is LGHNA and CDR2 is YSLEER. The CDR3 is made up of 15 amino acids. The V segment lost 1 base and the J segment 0 bases; nucleotides outside the gene matches: 0. The CDR3 DNA is TGCGCCAGCAGCCAAGGGACAGGGGGCTCCTACGAGCAGTACTTC. Its protein is CASSQGTGGSYEQYF.

This clone came up once. This sequence joins TRBV18 and TRBJ2-5; the match to TRBD2 covers 13 bases. CDR3 size: 15 residues. In germline, CDR1 is KGHSH, CDR2 LQKENI. V dropped 2 bases and J dropped 4; count of bases not matched to a gene: 1. The CDR3, as DNA: TGTGCCAGCTCACCAAGGACTAGCGGGAGAGAGACCCAGTACTTC. As protein: CASSPRTSGRETQYF.

This chain's CDR3 is CAWSAQETQYF. The CDR3 DNA follows: TGTGCCTGGAGTGCTCAAGAGACCCAGTACTTC. The rearrangement joins TRBV30 to TRBJ2-5; D gene ambiguous. CDR1 and CDR2 from the germline V gene are GTSNPN and SVGIG (reference sequence). This CDR3 is built from 11 residues. V was pared by 1 base and J by 2 bases, with 2 bases between.

The CDR3 loop is CASSSQYAGTSVQTGYEQYF. CDR3 DNA: TGTGCCAGCAGCTCGCAATACGCCGGGACTAGCGTCCAGACGGGCTACGAGCAGTACTTC. The chain carries TRBV7-3 and TRBJ2-7; 10 bases line up with TRBD2. Germline V lookup: CDR1 SGHTA, CDR2 FQGTGA. The trim removed 4 bases at V and 3 bases at J, leaving 21 bases unmatched. This CDR3 has 20 residues.

The chain recombines TRBV28 with TRBJ2-1; 15 positions match TRBD2. The CDR3 has 15 amino acids. With 6 bases clipped from V and 8 bases from J, the junction kept 5 bases outside the gene matches. Germline values: CDR1 MDHEN, CDR2 SYDVKM. The DNA of the CDR3 is TGTGCCAGCAGCCAACGGACTAGCGGGAGGGATGAGCAGTTCTTC. This encodes CASSQRTSGRDEQFF.

The chain recombines TRBV7-8 with TRBJ2-5; a possible D gene is TRBD2 (6 bases). Looked up from germline, CDR1 is SGHVS and CDR2 is FQNEAQ. This CDR3 spans 15 amino acids. The V end was cut by 6 bases, the J end by 6 bases, with 20 bases between. The CDR3, as DNA: TGTGCCAGCAGTCCCGGCCGACAAGCGGGCAAGACCCAGTACTTC. Its protein product is CASSPGRQAGKTQYF.

V usage is TRBV30 and J usage is TRBJ2-1, with unresolved D. CDR1 and CDR2 from the germline V gene are GTSNPN and SVGIG (reference sequence). V shed 7 bases and J shed 8 bases, with 15 bases lying between them. The CDR3 runs 12 residues. DNA of the CDR3: TGTGCCTCCCAAAGCCCTTTCTATGAGCAGTTCTTC. The encoded protein is CASQSPFYEQFF. Full variable domain (remainder filled in from reference TRBV30 and TRBJ2-1): SQTIHQWPATLVQPVGSPLSLECTVEGTSNPNLYWYRQAAGRGLQLLFYSVGIGQISSEVPQNLSASRPQDRQFILSSKKLLLSDSGFYLCASQSPFYEQFFGPGTRLTVL.

This clone was seen more than once but under ten times. The chain has TRBV7-9 and TRBJ1-5; 7 bases are a match to TRBD1. The germline V gene encodes CDR1 SEHNR and CDR2 FQNEAQ (reference sequence). J gave up 5 bases and V 5 bases, and 3 bases lay outside the gene matches. The CDR3 extends over 13 amino acids. The CDR3 DNA reads as TGTGCCAGCAGCACTGGACAGGATCAGCCCCAGCATTTT. It yields the protein CASSTGQDQPQHF.

V usage is TRBV21-1 and J usage is TRBJ2-1; the table's D gene call, TRBD2, was not cross checked with the DNA. TRBV21-1 is flagged as a pseudogene. The CDR3 contains 16 residues. The CDR3 DNA reads TGTGCCAGCAGCAACCCGACTCCGGGAGAAGGGGATGAGCAGTTCTTC. Its protein is CASSNPTPGEGDEQFF.

This clone was detected once. This chain joins TRBV7-3 and TRBJ2-1; 8 nucleotides line up with TRBD2. Germline V CDR1 and CDR2: SGHTA, FQGTGA. CDR3 size: 15 residues. The V and J ends lost 5 bases and 7 bases, in that order; junction bases with no gene match: 10. CDR3 amino acids: CASSLYSGTLNEQFF. The CDR3 DNA sequence: TGTGCCAGCAGCCTCTATAGCGGGACTTTGAATGAGCAGTTCTTC. The entire variable domain, with the rest obtained from reference TRBV7-3 and TRBJ2-1, is as follows: GAGVSQTPSNKVTEKGKYVELRCDPISGHTALYWYRQSLGQGPEFLIYFQGTGAADDSGLPNDRFFAVRPEGSVSTLKIQRTERGDSAVYLCASSLYSGTLNEQFFGPGTRLTVL.

This clone was seen a handful of times. This sequence joins TRBV30 and TRBJ1-1, with D unclear. This CDR3 is 13 amino acids long. Per the germline V gene, CDR1 is GTSNPN and CDR2 is SVGIG (reference sequence). Trimming removed 4 bases from V and 4 bases from J, with 13 bases in between. The CDR3 loop reads CAWTSYLITEAFF. The CDR3 nucleotides are TGTGCCTGGACGTCGTACCTTATCACTGAAGCTTTCTTT.

The chain's CDR3 is CASSLGLNQPQHF. The CDR3 DNA follows: TGTGCCAGCAGCTTGGGTCTGAATCAGCCCCAGCATTTT. The chain has TRBV5-6 and TRBJ1-5, with D uncertain. With 0 bases removed from V and 4 bases from J, the gap between germline ends came to 5 bases. The germline CDR1 and CDR2 sequences are SGHDT and YYEEEE. The CDR3 is 13 amino acids.